One sample yielded the 3 T cell receptor beta chains listed below, sequenced in a study of human T cells and chemical hapten exposure. TCRdb re-derived calls from the RACE reads in MiXCR, one entry per CDR3 protein. The sample contains about 82,000 distinct CDR3 sequences, 13% of which appear only once. Time point here: patch test 3, about 24 weeks after DPC sensitization. Treatment in this sample: therapeutic diphenylcyclopropenone sensitization with weekly scalp DPC. The starting material was whole blood, obtained in connection with sensitization to the hapten diphenylcyclopropenone (DPC). These receptors all come from a woman aged 45-65 years with alopecia areata. Some clones in this sample may be carry-over from other donors' samples.

This clonotype was detected many times. The rearrangement joins TRBV19 to TRBJ2-1, with TRBD1 matching over 7 bases. CDR1 LNHDA and CDR2 SQIVND come from the germline V gene (reference sequence). Trimming at V came to 3 bases and at J to 15 bases, leaving 11 bases not matched to a gene. The length of the CDR3 is 13 residues. CDR3 DNA sequence: TGTGCCAGTAGTATTGGGCCCGGGACAGTACCGTTCTTC. Translation gives CASSIGPGTVPFF.

V is TRBV20-1 and J is TRBJ1-4; D is undetermined. Germline values: CDR1 DFQATT, CDR2 SNEGSKA (reference sequence). This CDR3 contains 15 residues. Trimming pared 3 bases from V and 5 bases from J, leaving 16 bases between. CDR3 coding DNA: TGCAGTGCTAGCCCATCCGCTCCGGGGAATGAAAAACTGTTTTTT. This translates into CSASPSAPGNEKLFF.

The chain carries TRBV20-1 and TRBJ2-7; 9 bases agree with TRBD2. V dropped 5 bases and J dropped 10; count of bases not matched to a gene: 12. This CDR3 is 13 amino acids long. Germline V gives CDR1 DFQATT, CDR2 SNEGSKA (reference sequence). CDR3 nucleotides: TGCAGTGCTGGTGTAGTGACTAGCGGCCTTCAGTACTTC. Residues: CSAGVVTSGLQYF.